The clone carrying this T cell receptor beta chain was seen ten or more times. Antigen: not known. Germline lookup yields CDR1 MGHRA and CDR2 YSYEKL. Trimming left V 5 bases short and J 1 base short, with 8 bases between. The CDR3 consists of 14 residues. Libraries for TCR beta were made by quantitative 5'-RACE with molecular barcodes. MiXCR, applied by TCRdb to the 5' RACE reads, yields one record per CDR3 protein. The data show more than 250,000 distinct CDR3 sequences, approximately 10% seen once. These data belong to a study of CD8 T cells in ankylosing spondylitis. Study outcomes and limitations: Seemingly characteristic of ankylosing spondylitis blood was a TCR beta motif consisting of about 8 highly homologous variants. Significant enrichment of disease-linked clones was reportedly seen in matched ankylosing spondylitis synovial fluid.

This chain links TRBV4-1 with TRBJ2-2; perhaps TRBD1 as D (5 bases). This clonotype was sampled from a female donor with ankylosing spondylitis or in good health (not recorded which). Sequenced: blood, either unsorted or a sorted T cell fraction (not recorded which). The CDR3 protein is CASSDRGNTGELFF. The CDR3 nucleotides read TGCGCCAGCAGCGACAGAGGGAACACCGGGGAGCTGTTTTTT.